The sequence of this TCR beta chain was determined in a study of CXCR3-negative and CXCR3-positive naive CD8 T cells. Through 5' RACE with UMI labels, the TRB cDNA libraries were prepared. TCRdb reprocessed the 5' RACE reads; each CDR3 protein has one entry and no DNA is given. The sample has about 130,000 distinct CDR3 sequences. Whole-study findings and limits: For memory CD8+ cells diversity was much lower, but both naive subsets had comparably high diversity.

On this clonotype: The target antigen is unknown.

This CDR3 is built from 15 residues. Germline V lookup: CDR1 LNHDA, CDR2 SQIVND (reference sequence). Sequencing input: naive CXCR3- CD8+ T cells from blood. The subset here: CD45RO-CCR7+CD27+CD95- naive CD8+ T cells lacking CXCR3 (TNR3-). The rearrangement uses TRBV19 and TRBJ2-2. The TCR sequence derives from a human donor in good health. Some clones in this sample may be carry-over from other donors' samples. CDR3 loop: CASSADAANTGELFF.